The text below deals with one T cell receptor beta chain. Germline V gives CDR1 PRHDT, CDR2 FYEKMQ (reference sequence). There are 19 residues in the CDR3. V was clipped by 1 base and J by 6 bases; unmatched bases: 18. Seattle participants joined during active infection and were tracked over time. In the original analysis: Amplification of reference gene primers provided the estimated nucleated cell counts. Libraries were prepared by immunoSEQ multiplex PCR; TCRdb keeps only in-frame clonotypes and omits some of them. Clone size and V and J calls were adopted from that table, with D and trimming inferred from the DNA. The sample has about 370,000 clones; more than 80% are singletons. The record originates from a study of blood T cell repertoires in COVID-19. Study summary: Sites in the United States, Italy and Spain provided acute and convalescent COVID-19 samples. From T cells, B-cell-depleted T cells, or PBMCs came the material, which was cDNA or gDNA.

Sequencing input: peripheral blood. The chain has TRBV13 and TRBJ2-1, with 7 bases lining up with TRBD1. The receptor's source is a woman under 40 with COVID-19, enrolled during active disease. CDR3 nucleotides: TGTGCCAGCAGCTTAGTAGGGGGCTACAGGGATGGGGATAGCAATGAGCAGTTCTTC. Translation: CASSLVGGYRDGDSNEQFF.